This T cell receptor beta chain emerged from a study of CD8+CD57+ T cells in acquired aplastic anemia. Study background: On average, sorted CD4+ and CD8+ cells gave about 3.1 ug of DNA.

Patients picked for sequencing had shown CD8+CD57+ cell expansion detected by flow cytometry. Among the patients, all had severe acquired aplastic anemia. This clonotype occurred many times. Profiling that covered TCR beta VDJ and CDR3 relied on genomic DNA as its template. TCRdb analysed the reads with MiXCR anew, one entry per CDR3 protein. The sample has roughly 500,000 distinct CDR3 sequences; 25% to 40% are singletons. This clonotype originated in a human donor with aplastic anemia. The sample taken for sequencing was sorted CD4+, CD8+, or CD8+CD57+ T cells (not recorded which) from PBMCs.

The CDR3 sequence is CASSLEPGNSPLHF. In DNA, the CDR3 is TGTGCCAGCAGCTTGGAACCGGGGAATTCACCCCTCCACTTT. The chain links TRBV7-3 to TRBJ1-6; no clear D gene. Germline CDR1 and CDR2: SGHTA and FQGTGA. The CDR3 is 14 residues long. The V and J ends lost 3 bases and 7 bases respectively, with 10 bases between them. Full variable domain (rest looked up from reference TRBV7-3 and TRBJ1-6): GAGVSQTPSNKVTEKGKYVELRCDPISGHTALYWYRQSLGQGPEFLIYFQGTGAADDSGLPNDRFFAVRPEGSVSTLKIQRTERGDSAVYLCASSLEPGNSPLHFGNGTRLTVT.